This TCR beta chain originates from a study of CD4 T cells in relation to SARS-CoV-2 and coronaviruses. Whole-study context: The negative reference was HIV-1 Nef peptide pool or peptide-free culture. Study-wide points: Monoreactive clones expanded significantly more to SARS-CoV-2 than crossreactive clones did.

TCRdb keeps only in-frame clones here, not all; method: immunoSEQ multiplex PCR. The sample yields about 22,000 clones, 77% seen once. Germline-derived CDR1 and CDR2 are SGHNT and YENEEA. The V end was cut by 1 base, the J end by 5 bases, with 8 bases between. The CDR3 is 13 residues long. The unexposed donors gave CD4+ T cells in 2011-2018, prior to COVID-19. The cells were cultured for under twelve days before CD4+ T cells were isolated. This clone appeared a few times. Its antigen is undetermined. The specimen sequenced was CD4+ T cells from PBMCs, cultured in vitro. This receptor was identified in a human donor in good health. The chain uses TRBV11-3 and TRBJ2-5; D uncertain. This chain's CDR3 is CASSLGLVETQYF. The CDR3 DNA reads as TGTGCCAGCAGCTTAGGTCTGGTTGAGACCCAGTACTTC.